The 13 T cell receptor beta chains below come from one sample, sequenced in a study of OX40 agonist ivuxolimab in advanced cancers. Libraries came from the immunoSEQ multiplex PCR assay. In TCRdb, the immuneACCESS table is reduced to in-frame sequences with V and J assigned. These tables do not hold every clone; where another copy was compared, an unresolved V gene accounts for under half, and the others remain unexplained. The sample table holds tens of thousands of clones, of which around 86% were seen once. The ten largest clonotypes hold roughly 27% of the sample. This material consisted of CD4+ or CD8+ T cells sorted from blood, taken in a trial of the OX40 agonist ivuxolimab. The receptor source for this set is an adult with an advanced solid tumor such as melanoma, head and neck, liver or kidney cancer.

The rearrangement links TRBV11-2 to TRBJ2-5; D remains unclear. CDR3 length: 13 residues. In germline, CDR1 is SGHAT, CDR2 FQNNGV. V was trimmed by 3 bases and J by 2 bases, leaving 7 bases between them. The CDR3 loop is CASSLEIQETQYF. The CDR3 coding sequence is TGTGCCAGCAGCTTGGAGATACAAGAGACCCAGTACTTC.

This clone was observed a single time. The genes are TRBV4-2 and TRBJ2-2; D is possibly TRBD2 (6 bases). Germline CDR1 LGHNA, CDR2 YNFKEQ. V was shortened by 0 bases and J by 5 bases, with 13 bases between the two germline ends. The CDR3 is made up of 16 amino acids. CDR3 DNA sequence: TGTGCCAGCAGCCAAGAGGACGGGAGAGAGACCGGGGAGCTGTTTTTT. Residues: CASSQEDGRETGELFF.

J is TRBJ2-4 and V is TRBV7-9; no firm D call. Trimming removed 2 bases at V and 7 bases at J, with 15 bases between. CDR3 length: 15 amino acids. Germline V gene data show CDR1 as SEHNR and CDR2 as FQNEAQ (reference sequence). The CDR3 is CASSLPDQERNIQYF. Here the CDR3 DNA reads TGTGCCAGCAGCTTACCAGACCAGGAGAGGAACATTCAGTACTTC.

This sequence joins TRBV13 and TRBJ2-5, with 7 bases that match TRBD1. After removal of 5 bases from V and 3 bases from J, the junction contained 6 bases not matched to a gene. The CDR3 has 14 amino acids. Germline V gene lookup returns CDR1 PRHDT and CDR2 FYEKMQ (reference sequence). The CDR3 sequence is CASSLGTDEETQYF. CDR3 bases: TGTGCCAGCAGCCTCGGGACAGATGAAGAGACCCAGTACTTC.

This sequence joins TRBV23-1 and TRBJ1-2; perhaps TRBD1 as D (5 bases). TRBV23-1 is placed among ORFs of uncertain function. CDR3 length: 14 residues. Deletions cut 3 bases from V and 7 bases from J, with 15 bases between. The chain's CDR3 is CASSQPRGRGGYTF. For the CDR3, the DNA is TGCGCCAGCAGTCAGCCACGGGGGAGAGGTGGCTACACCTTC.

As for this clone: One end of the junction is discordant with germline, which a read error may explain. V and J are TRBV13 and TRBJ1-1; 7 bases match TRBD1. CDR3 length equals 14 residues. Germline V lookup: CDR1 PRHDT, CDR2 FYEKMQ (reference sequence). The CDR3 loop reads CAGSSRDRNTEAFF. The CDR3 region has the DNA TGTGCCGGCAGCTCCCGGGACAGAAACACTGAAGCTTTCTTT.

This chain joins TRBV7-2 and TRBJ2-1, with unresolved D. The CDR3 sequence is 12 residues long. CDR1 and CDR2 from the germline V gene are SGHTA and FQGNSA. V lost 1 base and J 7 bases, leaving 5 bases between the germline ends. The CDR3 is CASSLVVNEQFF. CDR3 nucleotide sequence: TGTGCCAGCAGCTTAGTAGTGAATGAGCAGTTCTTC.

The chain carries TRBV4-1 and TRBJ2-7; 7 nucleotides agree with TRBD1. CDR1 is MGHRA, CDR2 YSYEKL, per germline. J lost 0 bases, V lost 0 bases, and 5 bases had no gene match. The CDR3 loop spans 16 amino acids. The CDR3 spells CASSQDSRGLSYEQYF. The CDR3 DNA is TGCGCCAGCAGCCAAGATTCGAGGGGGCTCTCCTACGAGCAGTACTTC.

Only one count was recorded for this clone. The chain carries TRBV29-1 and TRBJ1-1; D is ambiguous. CDR1 SQVTM and CDR2 ANQGSEA come from the germline V gene. The CDR3 contains 13 residues. The V end lost 4 bases, the J end lost 11 bases, and 20 bases lay between the germline ends. The CDR3 DNA reads as TGCAGCGTTGTGTCGGGGAGAACTAGCGTGGCTTTCTTT. This encodes CSVVSGRTSVAFF.

The CDR3 DNA follows: TGTGCCAGCAGCTTAGCCTCAGGGAACACTGAAGCTTTCTTT. It is translated as CASSLASGNTEAFF. This chain joins TRBV11-2 and TRBJ1-1, with D unresolved. Trimming removed 1 base from V and 1 base from J, with 7 bases in between. Per germline, CDR1 SGHAT and CDR2 FQNNGV. The CDR3 contains 14 residues.

V and J are TRBV2 and TRBJ2-1; the match to TRBD1 covers 9 bases. Germline assignment: CDR1 SNHLY and CDR2 FYNNEI. The J segment lost 5 bases and the V segment lost 7 bases, leaving 9 bases of the junction unmatched. The CDR3 length is 15 residues. The CDR3 DNA reads TGTGCCAGCACCGAAAGGACAGGGGCCAACAATGAGCAGTTCTTC. This codes for CASTERTGANNEQFF.

CDR3 coding DNA: TGTGCCAGCAGCTTATCCCCCCCCCTCGGGACAGGGTTCTACGAGCAGTACTTC. It translates to CASSLSPPLGTGFYEQYF. The chain couples TRBV7-9 to TRBJ2-7; 9 bases agree with TRBD1. Germline CDR1 reads SEHNR; CDR2 reads FQNEAQ (reference sequence). This CDR3 contains 18 residues. After removal of 2 bases from V and 3 bases from J, the junction contained 14 bases not matched to a gene.

The chain joins TRBV6-6 to TRBJ2-2; 10 nucleotides line up with TRBD1. This CDR3 is built from 15 residues. Losses at the gene ends were 5 bases for V and 7 bases for J; bases not matched to a gene: 7. From germline, CDR1 is MNHNY and CDR2 SVGAGI (reference sequence). Written as DNA, the CDR3 is TGTGCCAGCAGTCCCGACAGGGGGCAGGGCGGGGAGCTGTTTTTT. Its translation: CASSPDRGQGGELFF.